The 19 T cell receptor beta chains in this list originate from one sample, sequenced in a study of blood T cell repertoires in COVID-19. Method: immunoSEQ multiplex PCR; TCRdb's copy keeps in-frame clones and lacks some. The table records 150,000 to 200,000 clones, about 90% of them present only once. Material: PBMCs or T cells enriched from blood (not recorded which). These receptors were collected from a human donor with acute COVID-19. The donor label of this sample is uncertain.

The chain recombines TRBV5-1 with TRBJ1-4; D is ambiguous. Looked up from germline, CDR1 is SGHRS and CDR2 is YFSETQ. Trimming left V 1 base short and J 0 bases short, with 7 bases between. The CDR3 length is 15 residues. In DNA, the CDR3 is TGCGCCAGCAGCTTGACCGGTGCAACTAATGAAAAACTGTTTTTT. Translation: CASSLTGATNEKLFF.

In its sample, this clone was seen a few times. The chain joins TRBV4-1 to TRBJ1-5, with TRBD1 matching over 7 bases. The CDR3 has 16 residues. The germline V gene has CDR1 MGHRA and CDR2 YSYEKL. V was pared by 1 base and J by 6 bases, with 9 bases of the junction left unmatched. CDR3 in DNA: TGCGCCAGCAGCCAAGGCCAAGGACAGGCGGGTCAGCCCCAGCATTTT. Protein: CASSQGQGQAGQPQHF.

V usage is TRBV4-2 and J usage is TRBJ2-1, with a possible D match to TRBD1 (5 bases). With 0 bases removed from V and 2 bases from J, the gap between germline ends came to 14 bases. The CDR3 is 17 amino acids. Looked up from germline, CDR1 is LGHNA and CDR2 is YNFKEQ. For the CDR3, the DNA is TGTGCCAGCAGCCAAGATTGGACACAAGGGGCCTACAATGAGCAGTTCTTC. Translation gives CASSQDWTQGAYNEQFF.

The rearrangement uses TRBV6-4 and TRBJ2-2; D possibly corresponds to TRBD1 (5 bases). Germline V CDR1 and CDR2: MRHNA, SNTAGT. V shed 7 bases and J shed 0 bases, with 12 bases lying between them. CDR3 length equals 15 residues. In nucleotides, the CDR3 is TGTGCCAGCAAGGAACAGGATACGAACACCGGGGAGCTGTTTTTT. It codes for CASKEQDTNTGELFF.

This clone was observed once. The rearrangement uses TRBV10-1 and TRBJ2-1, with TRBD2 matching 12 bases. Germline loops: CDR1 WNHNN, CDR2 SYGVQD (reference sequence). This CDR3 contains 22 residues. J gave up 4 bases and V 2 bases, and 21 bases lay outside the gene matches. CDR3 protein: CASSEGRGPFETSGGPYNEQFF. The CDR3 DNA reads as TGCGCCAGCAGTGAGGGCAGGGGGCCCTTTGAGACTAGCGGGGGCCCTTACAATGAGCAGTTCTTC.

Points on this clone: The same CDR3 is also encoded by other DNA sequences in this sample. The V and J genes are TRBV19 and TRBJ1-1; D may be TRBD1 (6 bases). Germline V gene sequence: CDR1 LNHDA, CDR2 SQIVND (reference sequence). The CDR3 loop spans 14 amino acids. The V end lost 5 bases, the J end lost 2 bases, and 12 bases lay between the germline ends. The CDR3 spells CASSPQGQNTEAFF. The DNA of the CDR3 is TGTGCCAGTAGTCCCCAGGGACAAAACACTGAAGCTTTCTTT.

This clone showed up just once. The V and J genes are TRBV4-1 and TRBJ1-2; D remains ambiguous. The CDR3 runs to 13 residues. V lost 2 bases and J lost 6, with 10 bases in between. CDR1 is MGHRA and CDR2 is YSYEKL in the germline V gene. The CDR3 DNA is TGCGCCAGCAGCCAAACCGGCAGGAATGGCTACACCTTC. Residues: CASSQTGRNGYTF.

The rearrangement uses TRBV6-4 and TRBJ2-1; 9 bases line up with TRBD1. The V and J ends lost 0 bases and 6 bases, in that order; junction bases with no gene match: 0. CDR3 length: 14 amino acids. Germline values: CDR1 MRHNA, CDR2 SNTAGT. Here the CDR3 DNA reads TGTGCCAGCAGTGACTCGACAGGGGGCAATGAGCAGTTCTTC. Translating it yields CASSDSTGGNEQFF.

This clone turned up a few times. The genes are TRBV3-1 (or the pseudogene TRBV3-2) and TRBJ2-7; the match to TRBD2 covers 12 bases. The junction had 11 bases not matched to a gene; V was cut back by 4 bases and J by 4 bases. This CDR3 contains 17 residues. Germline V gene data show CDR1 as LGHDT and CDR2 as YNNKEL (reference sequence). CDR3 sequence (DNA): TGTGCCAGCAGCCTTTGGAATGAAGGGACTAGCGGGTACGAGCAGTACTTC. Amino acids: CASSLWNEGTSGYEQYF.

The chain recombines TRBV14 with TRBJ2-5; D is perhaps TRBD1 (6 bases). CDR3 length: 15 residues. CDR1 is SGHDN, CDR2 FVKESK, per germline. V lost 2 bases, J lost 2 bases, and 12 bases lay in between. The CDR3 loop reads CASSQQGWEQETQYF. The CDR3 bases are TGTGCCAGCAGCCAACAGGGGTGGGAACAAGAGACCCAGTACTTC.

The chain couples TRBV20-1 to TRBJ1-2, with no clear D. CDR3 size: 12 residues. V lost 3 bases, J lost 7 bases, and 12 bases lay in between. Per the germline V gene, CDR1 is DFQATT and CDR2 is SNEGSKA (reference sequence). The CDR3 nucleotides are TGCAGTGCTAGTGGCGGGCGTCGTGGCTACACCTTC. Encoded protein: CSASGGRRGYTF.

This chain uses TRBV19 with TRBJ2-1, with D possibly matching TRBD2 (6 bases). Germline V gene data show CDR1 as LNHDA and CDR2 as SQIVND (reference sequence). V gave up 3 bases and J gave up 0 bases, with 9 bases separating them. The CDR3 sequence is 15 residues long. CDR3 amino acids: CASSIAGSSYNEQFF. CDR3 bases: TGTGCCAGTAGTATCGCGGGGAGCTCCTACAATGAGCAGTTCTTC.

The V call is TRBV6-5, the J call TRBJ1-1; 9 bases line up with TRBD1. V dropped 2 bases and J dropped 4; count of bases not matched to a gene: 8. The length of the CDR3 is 16 residues. Germline V lookup: CDR1 MNHEY, CDR2 SVGAGI. CDR3 sequence reads: CASSYTGTGSSTEAFF. The CDR3 nucleotides are TGTGCCAGCAGTTACACCGGGACAGGGTCTAGCACTGAAGCTTTCTTT.

This chain joins TRBV3-1 (or the pseudogene TRBV3-2) and TRBJ2-7, with D unclear. The CDR3 has 15 residues. Germline-derived CDR1 and CDR2 are LGHDT and YNNKEL (reference sequence). Trimming removed 1 base from V and 2 bases from J, with 12 bases in between. CDR3 sequence: CASSQGAVLAYEQYF. The CDR3, as DNA: TGTGCCAGCAGCCAAGGGGCAGTGCTTGCCTACGAGCAGTACTTC.

The chain couples TRBV9 to TRBJ2-7; D is possibly TRBD1 (5 bases). Germline lookup yields CDR1 SGDLS and CDR2 YYNGEE. The CDR3 consists of 14 residues. V was cut by 0 bases and J by 5 bases, with 12 bases left in between. The CDR3 here is CASSVGQGTHEQYF. In DNA form, the CDR3 reads TGTGCCAGCAGCGTAGGTCAGGGTACCCACGAGCAGTACTTC. The whole variable domain, remainder taken from reference TRBV9 and TRBJ2-7, is DSGVTQTPKHLITATGQRVTLRCSPRSGDLSVYWYQQSLDQGLQFLIQYYNGEERAKGNILERFSAQQFPDLHSELNLSSLELGDSALYFCASSVGQGTHEQYFGPGTRLTVT.

V and J are TRBV29-1 and TRBJ2-3, with D unresolved. V dropped 6 bases and J dropped 3 bases, with 7 bases sitting between them. CDR1 and CDR2 from the germline V gene are SQVTM and ANQGSEA. The CDR3 is made up of 11 amino acids. The CDR3 protein is CSVQITDTQYF. The CDR3 DNA sequence: TGCAGCGTCCAGATAACAGATACGCAGTATTTT.

This clone was seen only once. The gene calls are TRBV6-2 or TRBV6-3 and TRBJ2-1; 11 nucleotides line up with TRBD2. From germline, CDR1 is MNHEY and CDR2 SVGEGT. V lost 5 bases to trimming and J lost 3 bases; unmatched junction nucleotides: 3. This CDR3 is 15 amino acids long. The CDR3 sequence: CASSLSGGDYNEQFF. CDR3 bases: TGTGCCAGCAGTCTTAGCGGGGGGGACTACAATGAGCAGTTCTTC.

This clone was recorded once. The V gene is TRBV29-1, the J gene TRBJ1-1; 9 bases agree with TRBD1. With 8 bases clipped from V and 6 bases from J, the junction kept 13 bases outside the gene matches. The length of the CDR3 is 14 residues. CDR1 SQVTM and CDR2 ANQGSEA come from the germline V gene. The CDR3 DNA sequence: TGCAGCTTTTTCACCGGGACAGGGAGGGCTGAAGCTTTCTTT. Translating gives CSFFTGTGRAEAFF.

The rearrangement joins TRBV9 to TRBJ2-3; 10 nucleotides agree with TRBD1. The CDR3 is 17 residues long. The germline V gene has CDR1 SGDLS and CDR2 YYNGEE. Unmatched junction bases numbered 6, after V lost 0 bases and J lost 2 bases. The CDR3 is CASSVVTGGVPTDTQYF. CDR3 nucleotides: TGTGCCAGCAGCGTAGTGACAGGGGGCGTCCCCACAGATACGCAGTATTTT.